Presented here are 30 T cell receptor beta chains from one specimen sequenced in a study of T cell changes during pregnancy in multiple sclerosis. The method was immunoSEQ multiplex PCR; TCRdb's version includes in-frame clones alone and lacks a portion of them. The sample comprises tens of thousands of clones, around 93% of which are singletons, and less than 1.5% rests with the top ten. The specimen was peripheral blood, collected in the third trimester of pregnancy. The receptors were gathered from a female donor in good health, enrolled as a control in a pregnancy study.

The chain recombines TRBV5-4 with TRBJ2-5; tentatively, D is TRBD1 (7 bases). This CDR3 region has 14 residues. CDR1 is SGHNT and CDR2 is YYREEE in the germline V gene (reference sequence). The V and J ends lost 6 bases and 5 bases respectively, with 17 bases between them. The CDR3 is CASTLGGAGETQYF. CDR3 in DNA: TGTGCCAGCACACTAGGGGGCGCGGGGGAGACCCAGTACTTC.

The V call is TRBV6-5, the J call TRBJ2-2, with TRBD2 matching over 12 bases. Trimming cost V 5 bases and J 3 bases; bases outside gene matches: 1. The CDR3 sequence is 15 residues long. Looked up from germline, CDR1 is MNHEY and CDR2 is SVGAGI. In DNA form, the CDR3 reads TGTGCCAGCAGTCGACTAGCGGGAGACACCGGGGAGCTGTTTTTT. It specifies CASSRLAGDTGELFF.

The CDR3 coding sequence is TGTGCCAGCAGCCCCGGCCCTCTGGCGGGAGGGGGGTACGAGCAGTACTTC. Its protein product is CASSPGPLAGGGYEQYF. This rearrangement joins TRBV13 to TRBJ2-7, with 9 bases lining up with TRBD2. The ends lost 5 bases at V and 4 bases at J; junction bases unmatched: 15. CDR3 length: 17 amino acids. Germline CDR1 PRHDT, CDR2 FYEKMQ (reference sequence). Combining the CDR3 with reference TRBV13 and TRBJ2-7 gives the whole variable domain AAGVIQSPRHLIKEKRETATLKCYPIPRHDTVYWYQQGPGQDPQFLISFYEKMQSDKGSIPDRFSAQQFSDYHSELNMSSLELGDSALYFCASSPGPLAGGGYEQYFGPGTRLTVT.

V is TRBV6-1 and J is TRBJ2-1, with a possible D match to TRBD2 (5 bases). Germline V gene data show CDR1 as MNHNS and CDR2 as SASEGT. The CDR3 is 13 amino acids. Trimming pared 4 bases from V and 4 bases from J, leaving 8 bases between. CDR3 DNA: TGTGCCAGCAGTGGTAGCGAGTACAATGAGCAGTTCTTC. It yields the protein CASSGSEYNEQFF.

The CDR3 coding sequence is TGTGCCAGCAGCTTGACTAGCGGGAGGGCCGGTGATGAGCAGTTCTTC. Protein sequence: CASSLTSGRAGDEQFF. V usage is TRBV28 and J usage is TRBJ2-1; 14 bases line up with TRBD2. The CDR3 spans 16 residues. CDR1 and CDR2 (germline): MDHEN, SYDVKM. V lost 6 bases, J lost 8 bases, and 9 bases stayed unmatched.

In DNA form, the CDR3 reads TGTGCCAGCGGGGGAGGGTACGAGCAGTACTTC. It yields the protein CASGGGYEQYF. The chain combines TRBV6-1 with TRBJ2-7; 7 positions agree with TRBD2. The V segment lost 8 bases and the J segment 4 bases; nucleotides outside the gene matches: 2. In germline, CDR1 is MNHNS, CDR2 SASEGT. This CDR3 has 11 amino acids.

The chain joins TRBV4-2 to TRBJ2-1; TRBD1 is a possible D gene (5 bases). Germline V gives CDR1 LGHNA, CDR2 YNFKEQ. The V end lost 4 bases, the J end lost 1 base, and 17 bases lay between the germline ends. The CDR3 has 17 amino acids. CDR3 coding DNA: TGTGCCAGCAGCCTCAGACAGCTCTCCTCGTCCTACAATGAGCAGTTCTTC. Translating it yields CASSLRQLSSSYNEQFF.

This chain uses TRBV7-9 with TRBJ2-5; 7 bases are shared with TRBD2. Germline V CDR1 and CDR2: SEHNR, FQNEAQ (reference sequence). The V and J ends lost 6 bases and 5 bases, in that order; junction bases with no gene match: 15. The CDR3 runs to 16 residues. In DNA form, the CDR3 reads TGTGCCAGCAGTACGGGAGGACGAACATCTGCGGAGACCCAGTACTTC. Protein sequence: CASSTGGRTSAETQYF.

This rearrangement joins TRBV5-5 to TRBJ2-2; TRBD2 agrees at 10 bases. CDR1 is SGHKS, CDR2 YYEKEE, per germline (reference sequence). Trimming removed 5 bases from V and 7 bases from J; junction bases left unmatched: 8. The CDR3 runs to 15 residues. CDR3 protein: CASRKLAGFVGELFF. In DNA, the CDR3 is TGTGCCAGCAGAAAACTAGCGGGATTTGTCGGGGAGCTGTTTTTT.

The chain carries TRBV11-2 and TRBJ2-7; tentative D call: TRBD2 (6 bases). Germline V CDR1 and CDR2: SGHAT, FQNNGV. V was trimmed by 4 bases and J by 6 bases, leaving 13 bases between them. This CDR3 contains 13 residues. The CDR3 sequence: CASSSGWGVEQYF. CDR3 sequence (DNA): TGTGCCAGCAGCTCCGGATGGGGGGTCGAGCAGTACTTC.

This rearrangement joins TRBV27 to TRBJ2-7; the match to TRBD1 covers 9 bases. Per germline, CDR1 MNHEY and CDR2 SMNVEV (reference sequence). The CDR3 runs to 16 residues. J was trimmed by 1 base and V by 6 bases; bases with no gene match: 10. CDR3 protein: CASSPSIGQGSYEQYF. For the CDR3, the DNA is TGTGCCAGCAGCCCATCGATAGGACAGGGGTCCTACGAGCAGTACTTC.

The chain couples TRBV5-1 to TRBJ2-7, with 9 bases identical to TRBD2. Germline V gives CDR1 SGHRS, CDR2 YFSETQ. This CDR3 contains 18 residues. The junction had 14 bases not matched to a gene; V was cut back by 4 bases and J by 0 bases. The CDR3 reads CASSQKPASSGNSYEQYF. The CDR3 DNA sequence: TGCGCCAGCAGCCAAAAGCCAGCGTCTAGCGGGAACTCCTACGAGCAGTACTTC.

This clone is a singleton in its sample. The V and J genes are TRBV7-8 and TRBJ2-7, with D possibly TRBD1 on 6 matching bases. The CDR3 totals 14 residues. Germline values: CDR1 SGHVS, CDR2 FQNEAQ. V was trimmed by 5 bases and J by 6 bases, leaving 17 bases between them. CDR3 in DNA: TGTGCCAGCAGCCCAGGGGCTAGCTTGGGCGAGCAGTACTTC. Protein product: CASSPGASLGEQYF.

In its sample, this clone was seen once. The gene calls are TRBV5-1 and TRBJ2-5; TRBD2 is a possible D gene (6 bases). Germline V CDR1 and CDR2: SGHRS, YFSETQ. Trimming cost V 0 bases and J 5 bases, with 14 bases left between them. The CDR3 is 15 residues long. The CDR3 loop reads CASSLDGSGWETQYF. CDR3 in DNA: TGCGCCAGCAGCTTGGACGGGAGCGGTTGGGAGACCCAGTACTTC. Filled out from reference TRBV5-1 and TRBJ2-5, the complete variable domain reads KAGVTQTPRYLIKTRGQQVTLSCSPISGHRSVSWYQQTPGQGLQFLFEYFSETQRNKGNFPGRFSGRQFSNSRSEMNVSTLELGDSALYLCASSLDGSGWETQYFGPGTRLLVL.

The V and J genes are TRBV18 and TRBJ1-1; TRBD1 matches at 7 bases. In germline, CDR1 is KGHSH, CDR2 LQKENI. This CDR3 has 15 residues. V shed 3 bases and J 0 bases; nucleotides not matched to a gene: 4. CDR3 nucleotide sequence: TGTGCCAGCTCACCGGGACAGATCATGAACACTGAAGCTTTCTTT. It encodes CASSPGQIMNTEAFF.

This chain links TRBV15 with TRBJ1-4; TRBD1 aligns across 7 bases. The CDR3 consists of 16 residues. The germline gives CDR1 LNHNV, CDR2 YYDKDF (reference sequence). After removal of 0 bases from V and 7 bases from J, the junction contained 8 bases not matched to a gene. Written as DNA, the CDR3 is TGTGCCACCAGCAGAGAAGGGGCAGGGGGTTCTGAAAAACTGTTTTTT. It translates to CATSREGAGGSEKLFF.

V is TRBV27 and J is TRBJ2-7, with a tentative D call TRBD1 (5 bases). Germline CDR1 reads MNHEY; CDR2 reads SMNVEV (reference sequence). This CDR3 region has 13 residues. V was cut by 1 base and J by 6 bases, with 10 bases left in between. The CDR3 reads CASSLYQGTEQYF. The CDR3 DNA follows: TGTGCCAGCAGTTTATATCAGGGAACCGAGCAGTACTTC.

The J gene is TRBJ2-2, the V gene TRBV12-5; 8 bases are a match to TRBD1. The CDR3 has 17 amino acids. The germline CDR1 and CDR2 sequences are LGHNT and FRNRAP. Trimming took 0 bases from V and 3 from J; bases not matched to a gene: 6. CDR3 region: CASGLVLGTGHTGELFF. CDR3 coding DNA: TGTGCTAGTGGTTTGGTACTTGGGACAGGCCACACCGGGGAGCTGTTTTTT.

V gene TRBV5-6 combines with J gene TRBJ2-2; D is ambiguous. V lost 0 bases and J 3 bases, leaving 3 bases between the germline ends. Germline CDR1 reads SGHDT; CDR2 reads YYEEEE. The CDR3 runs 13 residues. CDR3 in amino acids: CASSLGDTGELFF. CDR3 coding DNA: TGTGCCAGCAGCTTGGGAGACACCGGGGAGCTGTTTTTT.

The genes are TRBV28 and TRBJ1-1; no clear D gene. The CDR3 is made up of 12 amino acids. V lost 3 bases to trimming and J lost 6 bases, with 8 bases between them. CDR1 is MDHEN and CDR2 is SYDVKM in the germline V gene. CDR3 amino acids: CASSFSQSEAFF. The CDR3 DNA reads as TGTGCCAGCAGTTTTTCACAGTCTGAAGCTTTCTTT.

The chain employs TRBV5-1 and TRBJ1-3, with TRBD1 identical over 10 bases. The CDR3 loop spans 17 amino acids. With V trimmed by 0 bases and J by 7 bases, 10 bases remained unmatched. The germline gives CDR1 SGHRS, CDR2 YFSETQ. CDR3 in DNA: TGCGCCAGCAGCTTGGAGGGACAGGGGCCTAGCGGGAACACCATATATTTT. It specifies CASSLEGQGPSGNTIYF.

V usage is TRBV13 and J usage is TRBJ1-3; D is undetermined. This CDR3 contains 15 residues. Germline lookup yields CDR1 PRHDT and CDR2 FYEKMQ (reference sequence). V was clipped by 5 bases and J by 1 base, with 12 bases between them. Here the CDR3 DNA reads TGTGCCAGCAGCCTAGAACGAGTTTCTGGAAACACCATATATTTT. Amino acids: CASSLERVSGNTIYF.

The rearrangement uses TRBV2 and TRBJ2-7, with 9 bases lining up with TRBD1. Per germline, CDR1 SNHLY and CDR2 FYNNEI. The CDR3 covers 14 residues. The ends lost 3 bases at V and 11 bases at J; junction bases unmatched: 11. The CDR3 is CASSEAQGAIREYF. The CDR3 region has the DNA TGTGCCAGCAGTGAGGCACAGGGGGCAATTCGGGAGTACTTC.

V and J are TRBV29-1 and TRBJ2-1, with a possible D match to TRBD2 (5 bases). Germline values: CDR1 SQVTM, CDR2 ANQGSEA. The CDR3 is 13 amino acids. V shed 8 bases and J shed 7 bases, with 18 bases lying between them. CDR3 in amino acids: CSSRGRFLNEQFF. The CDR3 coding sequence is TGCAGCTCGAGAGGGAGATTTTTGAATGAGCAGTTCTTC.

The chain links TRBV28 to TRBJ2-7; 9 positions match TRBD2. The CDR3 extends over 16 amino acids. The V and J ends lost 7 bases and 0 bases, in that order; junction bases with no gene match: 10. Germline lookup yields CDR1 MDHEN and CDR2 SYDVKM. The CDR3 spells CASTSSGSPASYEQYF. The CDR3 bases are TGTGCCAGCACCAGTAGCGGGAGCCCCGCCTCCTACGAGCAGTACTTC.

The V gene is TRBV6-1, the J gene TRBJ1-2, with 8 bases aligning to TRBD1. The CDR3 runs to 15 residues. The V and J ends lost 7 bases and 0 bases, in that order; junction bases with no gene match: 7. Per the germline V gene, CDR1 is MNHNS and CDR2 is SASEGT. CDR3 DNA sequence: TGTGCCAGCAAAGAAGGACAGGGAGCTAACTATGGCTACACCTTC. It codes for CASKEGQGANYGYTF.

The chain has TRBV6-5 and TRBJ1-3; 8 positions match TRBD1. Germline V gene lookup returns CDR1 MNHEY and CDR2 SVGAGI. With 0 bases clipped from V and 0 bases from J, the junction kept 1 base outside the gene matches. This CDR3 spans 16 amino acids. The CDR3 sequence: CASSYSGQGSGNTIYF. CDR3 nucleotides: TGTGCCAGCAGTTACTCCGGACAGGGCTCTGGAAACACCATATATTTT.

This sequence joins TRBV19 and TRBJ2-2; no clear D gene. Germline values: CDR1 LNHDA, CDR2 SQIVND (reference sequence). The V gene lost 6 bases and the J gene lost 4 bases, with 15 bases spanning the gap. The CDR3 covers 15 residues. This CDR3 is CASSTYGPATGELFF. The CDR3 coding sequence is TGTGCCAGTAGCACATATGGGCCTGCCACCGGGGAGCTGTTTTTT.

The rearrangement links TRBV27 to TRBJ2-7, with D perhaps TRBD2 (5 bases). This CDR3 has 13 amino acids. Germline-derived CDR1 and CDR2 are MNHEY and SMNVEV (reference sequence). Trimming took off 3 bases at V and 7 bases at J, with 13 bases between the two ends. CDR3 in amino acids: CASSFGLSVEQYF. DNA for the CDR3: TGTGCCAGCAGTTTCGGACTCTCTGTGGAGCAGTACTTC.

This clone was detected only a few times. As DNA, the CDR3 is TGTGCCAGCAGTGAGGCAGGGCCGAACGAAAAACTGTTTTTT. This sequence encodes CASSEAGPNEKLFF. J is TRBJ1-4 and V is TRBV6-1, with D perhaps TRBD1 (5 bases). Trimming took off 3 bases at V and 8 bases at J, with 13 bases between the two ends. From germline, CDR1 is MNHNS and CDR2 SASEGT. This CDR3 contains 14 residues.